These 31 T cell receptor beta chains were all obtained from the same sample, sequenced in a study of OX40 agonist ivuxolimab in advanced cancers. Sequencing used immunoSEQ multiplex PCR; TCRdb keeps in-frame clones, though not all of them. The sample carries around 69,000 clones, 70% to 90% recorded once. The sample consisted of CD4+ or CD8+ T cells sorted from blood, taken in a trial of the OX40 agonist ivuxolimab. Receptors originate from an adult with an advanced solid tumor such as melanoma, head and neck, liver or kidney cancer.

This sequence joins TRBV19 and TRBJ2-3; TRBD2 agrees at 8 bases. CDR1 and CDR2 (germline): LNHDA, SQIVND (reference sequence). V shed 3 bases, J shed 4 bases, and the junction held 9 bases outside the gene matches. This CDR3 region has 16 residues. Written as DNA, the CDR3 is TGTGCCAGTAGTATGAGGGGTAGCGGGAACGCAGATACGCAGTATTTT. Amino acid sequence: CASSMRGSGNADTQYF.

This chain connects TRBV9 to TRBJ2-1, with D unclear. CDR1 and CDR2 (germline): SGDLS, YYNGEE. The germline V and J ends were trimmed by 0 bases and 2 bases, with 9 bases remaining between them. This CDR3 comprises 15 residues. The CDR3: CASSVVGSTYNEQFF. CDR3 in DNA: TGTGCCAGCAGCGTAGTAGGGTCGACCTACAATGAGCAGTTCTTC. Looking up the rest from reference TRBV9 and TRBJ2-1 gives the full variable domain: DSGVTQTPKHLITATGQRVTLRCSPRSGDLSVYWYQQSLDQGLQFLIQYYNGEERAKGNILERFSAQQFPDLHSELNLSSLELGDSALYFCASSVVGSTYNEQFFGPGTRLTVL.

This chain links TRBV11-3 with TRBJ2-3, with a possible D match to TRBD1 (6 bases). The germline gives CDR1 SGHNT, CDR2 YENEEA. V was cut by 5 bases and J by 8 bases, with 23 bases left in between. This CDR3 is built from 16 residues. CDR3: CASSPRTEGPVGTQYF. The CDR3 coding sequence is TGTGCCAGCAGCCCCCGGACAGAAGGCCCGGTGGGTACGCAGTATTTT.

The genes are TRBV11-3 and TRBJ2-3; tentative D call: TRBD1 (6 bases). Trimming pared 5 bases from V and 6 bases from J, leaving 15 bases between. This CDR3 is 14 amino acids long. CDR1 and CDR2 (germline): SGHNT, YENEEA. The CDR3 DNA sequence: TGTGCCAGCAGCGAGACAAGGGGGACGGATACGCAGTATTTT. Translated: CASSETRGTDTQYF.

This rearrangement joins TRBV5-1 to TRBJ1-4; 7 bases match TRBD1. V was pared by 4 bases and J by 6 bases, with 3 bases of the junction left unmatched. The CDR3 loop spans 13 amino acids. Per the germline V gene, CDR1 is SGHRS and CDR2 is YFSETQ. The CDR3 DNA reads as TGCGCCAGCAGCCGGGACAGCCATGAAAAACTGTTTTTT. It is translated as CASSRDSHEKLFF.

The V gene is TRBV19, the J gene TRBJ2-3, with 9 bases matching TRBD1. After removal of 4 bases from V and 4 bases from J, the junction contained 0 bases not matched to a gene. Germline-derived CDR1 and CDR2 are LNHDA and SQIVND (reference sequence). This CDR3 is 13 amino acids long. The CDR3 reads CASSNRGPDTQYF. As DNA, the CDR3 is TGTGCCAGTAGTAACAGGGGGCCAGATACGCAGTATTTT.

The chain combines TRBV5-1 with TRBJ1-2, with D possibly TRBD1 on 5 matching bases. Deletions cut 1 base from V and 0 bases from J, with 16 bases between. The germline V gene encodes CDR1 SGHRS and CDR2 YFSETQ. This CDR3 spans 17 amino acids. Here the CDR3 DNA reads TGCGCCAGCAGCTTGAGTTCCGGGGGTAGTACTAACTATGGCTACACCTTC. This codes for CASSLSSGGSTNYGYTF.

In nucleotides, the CDR3 is TGTGCCAGCAGCCCCCTCTTCCCCGAGCAGTACTTC. It yields the protein CASSPLFPEQYF. This rearrangement joins TRBV14 to TRBJ2-5; no firm D call. The DNA end is a closer match to TRBJ2-7, so the J assignment may be wrong. The CDR3 is 12 amino acids. Per germline, CDR1 SGHDN and CDR2 FVKESK.

The rearrangement uses TRBV2 and TRBJ1-4; 10 bases are shared with TRBD1. The CDR3 spans 15 residues. CDR1 and CDR2 (germline): SNHLY, FYNNEI. The V and J ends lost 5 bases and 4 bases, in that order; junction bases with no gene match: 4. The chain's CDR3 is CASSTDRGFNEKLFF. CDR3 coding DNA: TGTGCCAGCAGTACGGACAGGGGGTTTAATGAAAAACTGTTTTTT.

This chain links TRBV2 with TRBJ1-6, with a tentative D call TRBD1 (5 bases). The V end was cut by 5 bases, the J end by 7 bases, with 18 bases between. This CDR3 is 16 amino acids long. The germline V gene encodes CDR1 SNHLY and CDR2 FYNNEI. The CDR3 region is CASSFPGTPANSPLHF. CDR3 nucleotides: TGTGCCAGCAGTTTCCCCGGGACTCCCGCAAATTCACCCCTCCACTTT.

The chain links TRBV2 to TRBJ2-5; D ambiguous. Germline-derived CDR1 and CDR2 are SNHLY and FYNNEI. V shed 7 bases and J shed 5 bases, with 5 bases lying between them. CDR3 length equals 10 residues. CDR3 coding DNA: TGTGCCAGCAACGGGGAGACCCAGTACTTC. Translation: CASNGETQYF.

V usage is TRBV4-1 and J usage is TRBJ2-3; 7 bases agree with TRBD2. Unmatched junction bases numbered 7, after V lost 0 bases and J lost 1 base. Germline CDR1 and CDR2: MGHRA and YSYEKL. The CDR3 has 17 residues. The CDR3 reads CASSQDEAGRGTDTQYF. The DNA of the CDR3 is TGCGCCAGCAGCCAAGATGAGGCAGGGAGGGGCACAGATACGCAGTATTTT.

This clone was found once. V and J are TRBV5-4 and TRBJ2-7, with a tentative D call TRBD1 (5 bases). V shed 0 bases and J shed 5 bases, with 12 bases lying between them. The CDR3 is 14 amino acids. Germline loops: CDR1 SGHNT, CDR2 YYREEE (reference sequence). CDR3 region: CASSLGQGGNEQYF. The CDR3 region has the DNA TGTGCCAGCAGCTTGGGTCAGGGTGGAAACGAGCAGTACTTC.

About this clone itself: Distinct nucleotide sequences in the sample also encode this CDR3. This sequence joins TRBV5-6 and TRBJ2-7; 9 bases match TRBD1. In germline, CDR1 is SGHDT, CDR2 YYEEEE. The CDR3 consists of 16 residues. J gave up 0 bases and V 4 bases, and 8 bases lay outside the gene matches. The CDR3: CASSKGQGTLSYEQYF. In DNA form, the CDR3 reads TGTGCCAGCAGCAAGGGACAGGGTACCCTCTCCTACGAGCAGTACTTC.

This CDR3 is CASSAGREPTEAFF. CDR3 coding DNA: TGTGCCAGCAGCGCAGGGAGGGAACCGACTGAAGCTTTCTTT. The genes are TRBV7-8 and TRBJ1-1; D is perhaps TRBD1 (5 bases). Germline V gene sequence: CDR1 SGHVS, CDR2 FQNEAQ. V lost 5 bases, J lost 5 bases, and 15 bases lay in between. The CDR3 covers 14 residues.

This clone was seen more than once but under ten times. J is TRBJ1-1 and V is TRBV9; D is unresolved. Trimming left V 4 bases short and J 11 bases short, with 18 bases between. Germline CDR1 and CDR2: SGDLS and YYNGEE. The CDR3 covers 13 residues. In nucleotides, the CDR3 is TGTGCCAGCAGCTCCGGGCGAAGTGACGTCGCTTTCTTT. Protein product: CASSSGRSDVAFF.

CDR3 sequence (DNA): TGTGCCAGCAGCTCACAGGGGGTAAACGTCGAGCAGTACTTC. It specifies CASSSQGVNVEQYF. The chain employs TRBV7-2 and TRBJ2-7; the match to TRBD1 covers 8 bases. The ends lost 4 bases at V and 6 bases at J; junction bases unmatched: 8. CDR1 and CDR2 (germline): SGHTA, FQGNSA. The length of the CDR3 is 14 residues.

The V and J genes are TRBV5-4 and TRBJ2-3; D remains ambiguous. Germline-derived CDR1 and CDR2 are SGHNT and YYREEE (reference sequence). CDR3 length: 11 amino acids. Trimming cost V 0 bases and J 5 bases, with 1 base left between them. The CDR3 coding sequence is TGTGCCAGCAGCTTGGGAGATACGCAGTATTTT. It encodes CASSLGDTQYF.

The rearrangement links TRBV5-1 to TRBJ2-5, with a tentative D call TRBD1 (6 bases). V gave up 0 bases and J gave up 4 bases, with 16 bases separating them. This CDR3 region has 16 residues. Per the germline V gene, CDR1 is SGHRS and CDR2 is YFSETQ. The CDR3 spells CASSLDGQYTSETQYF. CDR3 in DNA: TGCGCCAGCAGCTTGGATGGACAGTATACCTCAGAGACCCAGTACTTC.

The genes are TRBV6-1 and TRBJ2-3; TRBD2 matches 11 bases. With V trimmed by 4 bases and J by 4 bases, 7 bases remained unmatched. In germline, CDR1 is MNHNS, CDR2 SASEGT. The CDR3 loop spans 16 amino acids. CDR3 sequence reads: CASSGPSGGPADTQYF. The CDR3 DNA follows: TGTGCCAGCAGTGGTCCTAGCGGGGGGCCCGCAGATACGCAGTATTTT.

The chain joins TRBV27 to TRBJ2-7, with 12 positions matching TRBD1. V lost 5 bases to trimming and J lost 6 bases; unmatched junction nucleotides: 8. The germline CDR1 and CDR2 sequences are MNHEY and SMNVEV (reference sequence). This CDR3 has 15 residues. The CDR3 is CASSPGTGGFGEQYF. The DNA of the CDR3 is TGTGCCAGCAGTCCGGGGACAGGGGGCTTTGGCGAGCAGTACTTC.

J is TRBJ2-4 and V is TRBV6-5, with D perhaps matching TRBD2 (6 bases). Between the trimmed V and J ends, which lost 2 bases and 2 bases, there was a span of 13 bases. In germline, CDR1 is MNHEY, CDR2 SVGAGI. The CDR3 contains 16 residues. The CDR3 coding sequence is TGTGCCAGCAGTTACGAGGGAGGAAGGACCAAAAACATTCAGTACTTC. Translation gives CASSYEGGRTKNIQYF.

This rearrangement joins TRBV18 to TRBJ2-2; 7 nucleotides align to TRBD2. Per the germline V gene, CDR1 is KGHSH and CDR2 is LQKENI. Trimming removed 3 bases from V and 6 bases from J; junction bases left unmatched: 7. The CDR3 contains 15 residues. The CDR3 reads CASSPGGARAGELFF. In nucleotides, the CDR3 is TGTGCCAGCTCACCGGGAGGGGCGCGCGCCGGGGAGCTGTTTTTT.

The rearrangement joins TRBV4-1 to TRBJ1-4; 7 bases are a match to TRBD1. The CDR3 consists of 16 residues. Trimming removed 4 bases from V and 4 bases from J; junction bases left unmatched: 9. Germline V CDR1 and CDR2: MGHRA, YSYEKL. The CDR3 DNA reads TGCGCCAGCAGCCTTCCTCCGGGACAGAGTAATGAAAAACTGTTTTTT. As protein: CASSLPPGQSNEKLFF.

The V call is TRBV15, the J call TRBJ1-5; D might be TRBD1 (5 bases). Trimming removed 4 bases at V and 0 bases at J, with 10 bases between. CDR3 length: 15 residues. The germline V gene has CDR1 LNHNV and CDR2 YYDKDF (reference sequence). This CDR3 is CATSIGRDSNQPQHF. CDR3 DNA sequence: TGTGCCACCAGCATTGGCAGGGATAGCAATCAGCCCCAGCATTTT. Full variable domain (remainder filled in from reference TRBV15 and TRBJ1-5): DAMVIQNPRYQVTQFGKPVTLSCSQTLNHNVMYWYQQKSSQAPKLLFHYYDKDFNNEADTPDNFQSRRPNTSFCFLDIRSPGLGDTAMYLCATSIGRDSNQPQHFGDGTRLSIL.

The CDR3 here is CASSYPGTARIEAFF. The CDR3, as DNA: TGTGCCAGCAGTTATCCCGGGACGGCCCGCATTGAAGCTTTCTTT. The rearrangement links TRBV6-6 to TRBJ1-1; a weak D match, TRBD1 (5 bases). This CDR3 spans 15 amino acids. V gave up 3 bases and J gave up 7 bases, with 18 bases separating them. CDR1 is MNHNY, CDR2 SVGAGI, per germline (reference sequence).

This chain links TRBV21-1 with TRBJ2-7; the table names TRBD2, a call not compared with the DNA. TRBV21-1 is a pseudogene. CDR3 size: 11 residues. The CDR3 nucleotides are TGTGCCCCGGGAGTTCCCTACGAGCAGTACTTC. As protein: CAPGVPYEQYF.

The genes are TRBV6-1 and TRBJ2-7; D remains unclear. Trimming left V 6 bases short and J 9 bases short, with 12 bases between. Germline-derived CDR1 and CDR2 are MNHNS and SASEGT. The CDR3 spans 11 residues. The DNA for the CDR3 is TGTGCCAGCAGCCCGGGCCCAAGGCAGTACTTC. Translation gives CASSPGPRQYF.

This chain links TRBV5-6 with TRBJ1-4, with a possible D match to TRBD1 (6 bases). Germline CDR1 reads SGHDT; CDR2 reads YYEEEE. V lost 3 bases to trimming and J lost 7 bases, with 13 bases between them. CDR3 size: 14 residues. The CDR3 spells CASSSTGSPEKLFF. CDR3 coding DNA: TGTGCCAGCAGCTCTACAGGGTCCCCTGAAAAACTGTTTTTT.

This clone was observed a handful of times. This chain uses TRBV19 with TRBJ2-7; TRBD2 matches 13 bases. V shed 1 base, J shed 2 bases, and the junction held 11 bases outside the gene matches. The CDR3 is 19 amino acids. Germline CDR1 and CDR2: LNHDA and SQIVND (reference sequence). The CDR3 coding sequence is TGTGCCAGTAGTATAGTTGGGACTAGCGGGGCGATTGTACCCTACGAGCAGTACTTC. It encodes CASSIVGTSGAIVPYEQYF.

This clone was seen only a few times. The chain carries TRBV6-6 and TRBJ1-2; 8 bases are a match to TRBD1. The ends lost 5 bases at V and 6 bases at J; junction bases unmatched: 5. Germline assignment: CDR1 MNHNY and CDR2 SVGAGI (reference sequence). The CDR3 is 13 residues long. The CDR3 DNA reads TGTGCCAGCAGTAAGATACAGGGGGATGGCTACACCTTC. It encodes CASSKIQGDGYTF.